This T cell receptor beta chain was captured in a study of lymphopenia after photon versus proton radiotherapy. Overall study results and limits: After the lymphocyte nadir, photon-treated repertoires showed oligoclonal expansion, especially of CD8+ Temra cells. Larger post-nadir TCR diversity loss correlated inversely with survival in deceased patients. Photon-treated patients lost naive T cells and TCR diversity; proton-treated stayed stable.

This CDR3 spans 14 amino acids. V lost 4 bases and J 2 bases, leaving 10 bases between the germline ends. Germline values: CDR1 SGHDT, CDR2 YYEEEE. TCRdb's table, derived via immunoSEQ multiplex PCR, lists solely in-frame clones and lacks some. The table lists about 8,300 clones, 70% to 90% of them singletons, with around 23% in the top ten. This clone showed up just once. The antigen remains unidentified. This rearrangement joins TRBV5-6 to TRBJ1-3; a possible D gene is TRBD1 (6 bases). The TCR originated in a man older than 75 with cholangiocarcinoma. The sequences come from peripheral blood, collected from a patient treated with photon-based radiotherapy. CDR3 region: CASSVRGAGNTIYF. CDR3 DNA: TGTGCCAGCAGCGTCAGGGGAGCTGGAAACACCATATATTTT.